The 16 T cell receptor beta chains below come from one sample, sequenced in a study of cytomegalovirus exposure and HLA in healthy donors. This PCR relied on a set of 60 Vbeta primers and 13 Jbeta primers. Only in-frame clones appear in the TCRdb table, and some are missing; sequencing was by immunoSEQ multiplex PCR. The sample has about 94,000 clones; approximately 77% are singletons. Input material: PBMCs. The receptors were sampled from a human donor in good health.

CDR3 in DNA: TGTGCCAGCTCGCCCGGGACATACATGAACACTGAAGCTTTCTTT. It translates to CASSPGTYMNTEAFF. The rearrangement joins TRBV28 to TRBJ1-1, with D perhaps matching TRBD1 (6 bases). V lost 8 bases and J 0 bases, leaving 16 bases between the germline ends. The CDR3 loop spans 15 amino acids. Germline CDR1 MDHEN, CDR2 SYDVKM.

The chain joins TRBV6-5 to TRBJ2-5; no clear D. V lost 4 bases, J lost 4 bases, and 10 bases lay in between. The CDR3 is 13 residues long. Looked up from germline, CDR1 is MNHEY and CDR2 is SVGAGI. CDR3 in DNA: TGTGCCAGCAGTTCCCCGGGTCGAGAGACCCAGTACTTC. This codes for CASSSPGRETQYF.

V usage is TRBV6-5 and J usage is TRBJ2-5, with D tentatively TRBD1 (5 bases). The DNA matches TRBJ2-7 better at its end, which makes the J call doubtful. The CDR3 is made up of 13 amino acids. Germline V gene lookup returns CDR1 MNHEY and CDR2 SVGAGI. The CDR3 region is CASSPGISYEQYF. DNA for the CDR3: TGTGCCAGCAGCCCAGGGATCTCCTACGAGCAGTACTTC.

V usage is TRBV15 and J usage is TRBJ1-1; tentative D call: TRBD1 (6 bases). V lost 2 bases and J 2 bases, leaving 9 bases between the germline ends. CDR1 is LNHNV and CDR2 is YYDKDF in the germline V gene (reference sequence). The CDR3 has 14 amino acids. This CDR3 is CATSRRQVNTEAFF. The CDR3 region has the DNA TGTGCCACCAGCAGACGACAGGTTAACACTGAAGCTTTCTTT.

The chain links TRBV6-1 to TRBJ1-2; tentatively, D is TRBD1 (6 bases). Germline CDR1 reads MNHNS; CDR2 reads SASEGT. The CDR3 consists of 13 residues. With 7 bases removed from V and 1 base from J, the gap between germline ends came to 10 bases. CDR3 nucleotide sequence: TGTGCCAGCACGAGGACAGATAACTATGGCTACACCTTC. Its translation: CASTRTDNYGYTF.

This clone was found a few times. V is TRBV11-2 and J is TRBJ1-2; 7 bases agree with TRBD1. The CDR3 sequence is 15 residues long. The J segment lost 3 bases and the V segment lost 4 bases, leaving 8 bases of the junction unmatched. Germline CDR1 reads SGHAT; CDR2 reads FQNNGV. CDR3 coding DNA: TGTGCCAGCAGCTCACACAGGGGCGCGTACTATGGCTACACCTTC. It yields the protein CASSSHRGAYYGYTF.

The rearrangement uses TRBV9 and TRBJ2-7; D perhaps matches TRBD2 (6 bases). V dropped 7 bases and J dropped 7 bases, with 18 bases sitting between them. Germline CDR1 reads SGDLS; CDR2 reads YYNGEE. The CDR3 is 13 residues long. The CDR3 spells CASGTPTPAEQYF. The CDR3 bases are TGTGCCAGCGGGACTCCAACGCCAGCTGAGCAGTACTTC. The full variable domain, with the rest looked up from reference TRBV9 and TRBJ2-7, is DSGVTQTPKHLITATGQRVTLRCSPRSGDLSVYWYQQSLDQGLQFLIQYYNGEERAKGNILERFSAQQFPDLHSELNLSSLELGDSALYFCASGTPTPAEQYFGPGTRLTVT.

The V gene is TRBV5-1, the J gene TRBJ2-7, with TRBD1 identical over 7 bases. V shed 4 bases, J shed 6 bases, and the junction held 16 bases outside the gene matches. The CDR3 has 16 amino acids. Germline CDR1 is SGHRS and CDR2 is YFSETQ. CDR3 amino acids: CASSRNHGTEIGEQYF. CDR3 coding DNA: TGCGCCAGCAGCCGCAATCACGGGACAGAGATTGGCGAGCAGTACTTC.

The chain combines TRBV11-2 with TRBJ2-3; TRBD2 aligns across 8 bases. CDR3 length: 15 amino acids. Germline CDR1 reads SGHAT; CDR2 reads FQNNGV. The junction had 7 bases not matched to a gene; V was cut back by 1 base and J by 7 bases. CDR3 in DNA: TGTGCCAGCAGCTTAGTAGCGGGATATACAAATACGCAGTATTTT. Translating it yields CASSLVAGYTNTQYF.

The chain employs TRBV4-1 and TRBJ1-5, with D maybe TRBD1 (5 bases). Germline V CDR1 and CDR2: MGHRA, YSYEKL. CDR3 length equals 16 residues. The V and J ends lost 8 bases and 0 bases respectively, with 17 bases between them. The chain's CDR3 is CASSTTQDYSNQPQHF. The CDR3 coding sequence is TGCGCCAGCTCTACAACACAGGATTATAGCAATCAGCCCCAGCATTTT.

V is TRBV5-1 and J is TRBJ2-1; 11 nucleotides align to TRBD2. CDR1 and CDR2 (germline): SGHRS, YFSETQ. V dropped 1 base and J dropped 0; count of bases not matched to a gene: 3. The CDR3 loop spans 17 amino acids. In DNA, the CDR3 is TGCGCCAGCAGCTTGTTAGCGGGGGGGAGCTCCTACAATGAGCAGTTCTTC. This translates into CASSLLAGGSSYNEQFF.

Only one count was recorded for this clone. V usage is TRBV6-5 and J usage is TRBJ2-7, with TRBD1 identical over 7 bases. The junction had 8 bases not matched to a gene; V was cut back by 6 bases and J by 3 bases. This CDR3 is 14 amino acids long. Per germline, CDR1 MNHEY and CDR2 SVGAGI. This CDR3 is CASREQGSVYEQYF. As DNA, the CDR3 is TGTGCCAGCAGGGAACAGGGGTCAGTCTACGAGCAGTACTTC.

The rearrangement joins TRBV7-3 to TRBJ2-7; TRBD1 matches 7 bases. Trimming at V came to 5 bases and at J to 3 bases, leaving 4 bases not matched to a gene. The germline V gene has CDR1 SGHTA and CDR2 FQGTGA. The CDR3 is 13 residues long. CDR3 nucleotide sequence: TGTGCCAGCAGCATACAGGGGAACTACGAGCAGTACTTC. Translation: CASSIQGNYEQYF.

Within the sample, this clone is large. The same CDR3 arises from other DNA sequences in this sample as well. The V gene is TRBV15, the J gene TRBJ2-5; 8 bases line up with TRBD1. This CDR3 is built from 13 residues. CDR1 LNHNV and CDR2 YYDKDF come from the germline V gene (reference sequence). Trimming took 3 bases from V and 5 from J; bases not matched to a gene: 2. The DNA for the CDR3 is TGTGCCACCAGCAGTACAGGGGGTGAGACCCAGTACTTC. Translation gives CATSSTGGETQYF.

V usage is TRBV6-5 and J usage is TRBJ2-7; maybe TRBD1 (6 bases). Germline CDR1 reads MNHEY; CDR2 reads SVGAGI. With 1 base removed from V and 5 bases from J, the gap between germline ends came to 12 bases. The CDR3 has 14 residues. The CDR3: CASSYFQGIDEQYF. As DNA, the CDR3 is TGTGCCAGCAGTTACTTTCAGGGGATCGACGAGCAGTACTTC.

As regards this clone: A junction end diverges from the germline sequence, so it may reflect a read error. This CDR3 is also generated by other DNA sequences in the sample. The chain joins TRBV5-1 to TRBJ2-2; TRBD1 matches at 8 bases. The CDR3 spans 15 residues. Germline V lookup: CDR1 SGHRS, CDR2 YFSETQ. CDR3 region: CASSSRQGNTGELFF. Here the CDR3 DNA reads TGCGCCAGCAGCTCAAGACAGGGGAACACCGGGGAGCTGTTTTTC. The full variable domain, completed using reference TRBV5-1 and TRBJ2-2, is KAGVTQTPRYLIKTRGQQVTLSCSPISGHRSVSWYQQTPGQGLQFLFEYFSETQRNKGNFPGRFSGRQFSNSRSEMNVSTLELGDSALYLCASSSRQGNTGELFFGEGSRLTVL.